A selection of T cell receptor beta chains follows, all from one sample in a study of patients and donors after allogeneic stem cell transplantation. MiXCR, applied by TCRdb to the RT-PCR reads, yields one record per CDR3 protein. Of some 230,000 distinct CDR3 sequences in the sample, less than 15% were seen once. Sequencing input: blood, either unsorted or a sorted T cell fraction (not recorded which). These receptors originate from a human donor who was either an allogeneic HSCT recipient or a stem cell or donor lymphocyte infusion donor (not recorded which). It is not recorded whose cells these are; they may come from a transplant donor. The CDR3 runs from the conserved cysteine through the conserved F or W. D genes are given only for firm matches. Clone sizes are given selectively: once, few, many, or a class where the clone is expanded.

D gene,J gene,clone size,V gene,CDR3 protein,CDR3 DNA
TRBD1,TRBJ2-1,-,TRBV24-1,CATSAPGQNNEQFF,TGTGCCACCAGTGCCCCGGGACAGAACAATGAGCAGTTCTTC
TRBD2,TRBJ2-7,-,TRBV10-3,CAIRAQLAGAYEQYF,TGTGCCATCAGGGCCCAACTAGCGGGGGCCTACGAGCAGTACTTC
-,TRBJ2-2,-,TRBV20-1,CSARVPRGTGYSSGANTGELFF,TGCAGTGCTAGAGTCCCCAGAGGTACAGGGTACTCTAGCGGAGCGAACACCGGGGAGCTGTTTTTT
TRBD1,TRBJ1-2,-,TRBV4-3,CASSQGTGVAGYTF,TGCGCCAGCAGCCAAGGGACAGGGGTAGCTGGCTACACCTTC
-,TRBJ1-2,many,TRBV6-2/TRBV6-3,CASSYSLQDSNYGYTF,TGTGCCAGCAGTTATTCCCTTCAGGACAGTAACTATGGCTACACCTTC
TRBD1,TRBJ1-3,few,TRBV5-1,CASSLEKNRGDTIYF,TGCGCCAGCAGCTTGGAAAAAAACAGGGGTGACACCATATATTTT
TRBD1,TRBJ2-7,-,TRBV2,CASSEWDRFSYEQYF,TGTGCCAGCAGTGAATGGGACAGGTTTTCCTACGAGCAGTACTTC
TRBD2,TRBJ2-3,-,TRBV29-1,CSAGGGTTSTDTQYF,TGCAGCGCGGGAGGGGGGACTACTAGCACAGATACGCAGTATTTT
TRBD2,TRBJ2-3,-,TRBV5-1,CASSLDGGSDTQYF,TGCGCCAGCAGCTTGGACGGGGGGTCAGATACGCAGTATTTT
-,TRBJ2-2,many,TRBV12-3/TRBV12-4,CASSLGSLVNTGELFF,TGTGCCAGCAGTTTAGGGAGTTTGGTGAACACCGGGGAGCTGTTTTTT
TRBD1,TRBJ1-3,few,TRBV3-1,CASSQQQGSSGNTIYF,TGTGCCAGCAGCCAACAACAGGGGAGCTCTGGAAACACCATATATTTT
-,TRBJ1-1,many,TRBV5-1,CASSSHLPNTEAFF,TGCGCCAGCAGCTCACACCTACCGAACACTGAAGCTTTCTTT
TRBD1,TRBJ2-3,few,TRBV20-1,CSAPGQGRTDTQYF,TGCAGTGCTCCGGGACAGGGGAGGACAGATACGCAGTATTTT
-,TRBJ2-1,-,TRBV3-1,CASSQIGVVVGGVKFF,TGTGCCAGCAGCCAGATTGGGGTAGTAGTGGGAGGAGTAAAGTTCTTC
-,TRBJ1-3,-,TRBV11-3,CASSSGDGSTRNTIYF,TGTGCCAGCAGCTCCGGGGATGGTTCCACGCGGAACACCATATATTTT
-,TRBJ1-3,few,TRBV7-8,CASSLVQGPGNTIYF,TGTGCCAGCAGCTTAGTGCAGGGTCCTGGAAACACCATATATTTT
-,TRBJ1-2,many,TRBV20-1,CSASSTFYGYTF,TGCAGTGCTAGTTCCACTTTCTATGGCTACACCTTC
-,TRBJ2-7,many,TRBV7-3,CASSLGDTSYEQYF,TGTGCCAGCAGCTTAGGGGACACCTCCTACGAGCAGTACTTC
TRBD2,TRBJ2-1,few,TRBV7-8,CASSSKTSGRSYNEQFF,TGTGCCAGCAGCTCAAAGACTAGCGGGAGGTCCTACAATGAGCAGTTCTTC
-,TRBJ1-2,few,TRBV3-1,CASSQDPGSYYGYTF,TGTGCCAGCAGCCAAGATCCGGGCAGCTACTATGGCTACACCTTC
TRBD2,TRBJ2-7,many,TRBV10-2,CASSRGGLAGAEQYF,TGCGCCAGCAGCCGGGGGGGACTAGCGGGAGCTGAGCAGTACTTC
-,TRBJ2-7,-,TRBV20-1,CSAYTGESYEQYF,TGCAGTGCTTATACCGGCGAATCCTACGAGCAGTACTTC
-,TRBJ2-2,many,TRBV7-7,CASSFDRATGELFF,TGTGCTAGCAGCTTCGACAGAGCCACCGGGGAGCTGTTTTTT
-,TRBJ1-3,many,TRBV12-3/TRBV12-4,CASSFLRGGSGNTIYF,TGTGCCAGCAGTTTTCTGCGTGGGGGATCTGGAAACACCATATATTTT
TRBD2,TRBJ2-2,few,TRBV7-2,CASSFPRGEVVTGELFF,TGTGCCAGCAGCTTCCCGCGGGGGGAGGTAGTAACCGGGGAGCTGTTTTTT
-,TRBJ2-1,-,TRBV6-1,CASEGSGYNEQFF,TGTGCCAGCGAGGGCTCGGGCTACAATGAGCAGTTCTTC
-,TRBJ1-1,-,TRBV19,CASSIKLGVRAEAFF,TGTGCCAGTAGTATAAAGCTTGGGGTTAGAGCTGAAGCTTTCTTT
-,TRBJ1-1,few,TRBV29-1,CSVALGLNTEAFF,TGCAGCGTTGCGCTGGGATTGAACACTGAAGCTTTCTTT
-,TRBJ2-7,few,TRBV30,CAWNGWGTYEQYF,TGTGCCTGGAACGGGTGGGGTACCTACGAGCAGTACTTC
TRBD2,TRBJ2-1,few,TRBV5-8,CASSLGRSGSYNEQFF,TGTGCCAGCAGCTTGGGTCGTAGCGGGTCCTACAATGAGCAGTTCTTC
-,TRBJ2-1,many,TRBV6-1,CASNNQEFGEQFF,TGTGCCAGCAACAATCAGGAGTTCGGGGAGCAGTTCTTC
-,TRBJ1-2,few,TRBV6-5,CASSYSMGPRGGYTF,TGTGCCAGCAGTTACTCGATGGGCCCGAGGGGTGGCTACACCTTC
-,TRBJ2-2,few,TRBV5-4,CASSLVVLPSGLNTGELFF,TGTGCCAGCAGCTTGGTAGTCCTGCCCAGCGGGCTAAACACCGGGGAGCTGTTTTTT
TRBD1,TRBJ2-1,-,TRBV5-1,CASSPSGGNYNEQFF,TGCGCCAGCAGCCCGTCAGGGGGAAATTACAATGAGCAGTTCTTC
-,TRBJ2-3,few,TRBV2,CASSEEVQGSYSTDTQYF,TGTGCCAGCAGTGAAGAGGTACAGGGAAGCTATAGCACAGATACGCAGTATTTT
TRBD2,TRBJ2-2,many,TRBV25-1,CASNGLATSNTGELFF,TGTGCCAGCAACGGACTAGCGACGAGTAACACCGGGGAGCTGTTTTTT
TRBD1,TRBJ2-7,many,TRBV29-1,CSVTGTGYAEQYF,TGCAGCGTTACCGGGACAGGGTATGCCGAGCAGTACTTC
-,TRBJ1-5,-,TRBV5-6,CASSLSFEARPQHF,TGTGCCAGCAGCTTGTCGTTCGAGGCAAGGCCCCAGCATTTT
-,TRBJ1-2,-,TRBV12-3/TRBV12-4,CASRDSFARSLKNYGYTF,TGTGCCAGCAGGGACAGTTTCGCCAGATCGCTTAAGAACTATGGCTACACCTTC
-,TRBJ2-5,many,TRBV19,CASSTPDLGLVGETQYF,TGTGCCAGTAGTACGCCTGACCTGGGGCTAGTGGGGGAGACCCAGTACTTC
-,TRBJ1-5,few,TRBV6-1,CASRPRGGNQPQHF,TGTGCCAGCAGGCCCCGGGGAGGCAATCAGCCCCAGCATTTT
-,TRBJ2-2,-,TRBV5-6,CASSGADNWSGELFF,TGTGCCAGCAGCGGGGCAGACAATTGGTCCGGGGAGCTGTTTTTT
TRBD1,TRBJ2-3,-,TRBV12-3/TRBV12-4,CASSPDNTGGTQYF,TGTGCCAGCAGCCCCGACAATACAGGGGGTACGCAGTATTTT
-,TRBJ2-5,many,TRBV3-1,CASNPGAQETQYF,TGTGCCAGCAATCCAGGGGCGCAAGAGACCCAGTACTTC
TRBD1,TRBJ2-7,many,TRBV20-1,CSARPGQGTYEQYF,TGCAGTGCTAGGCCGGGACAGGGCACCTACGAGCAGTACTTC
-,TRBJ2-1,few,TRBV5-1,CASSLDSTFYNEQFF,TGCGCCAGCAGCTTAGACTCTACCTTTTACAATGAGCAGTTCTTC
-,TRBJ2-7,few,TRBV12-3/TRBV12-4,CASSSTGARYEQYF,TGTGCCAGCAGTTCTACAGGCGCCCGGTACGAGCAGTACTTC
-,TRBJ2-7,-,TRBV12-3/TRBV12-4,CASTTLTSKRSSYEQYF,TGTGCCAGCACTACGTTAACCTCGAAGAGGAGCTCCTACGAGCAGTACTTC
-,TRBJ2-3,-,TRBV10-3,CAISEGQGRTDTQYF,TGTGCCATCTCCGAGGGGCAGGGGCGGACAGATACGCAGTATTTT